The clone carrying this T cell receptor (beta chain) was counted a few times. The antigen is not known. The sample comes from a study of beta chain features in type 1 diabetes. Study-wide results and limits: When Type 1 diabetes patients were examined, their TCRB CDR3s proved moderately but significantly shorter in all four CD4+ subsets. cDNA-based sequencing might over-represent cells highly expressing TCR. At VDJ recombination sites, type 1 diabetes patients had fewer insertions and more deleted nucleotides. For patients, the naive, central memory and Treg TCRB repertoires appeared more alike than for healthy donors.

The entirety of the isolated RNA underwent reverse transcription, so expressed TCRB transcripts were sequenced. Repertoires were generated with immunoSEQ multiplex PCR, while TCRdb's copy carries only in-frame clones and drops some. Seen here are 350,000 or so clones, around a fifth observed once, and the top ten hold under 0.05%. This CDR3 contains 17 residues. In germline, CDR1 is MGHDK, CDR2 SYGVNS. After removal of 4 bases from V and 5 bases from J, the junction contained 12 bases not matched to a gene. The specimen was naive CD4+ T cells from blood. This chain links TRBV25-1 with TRBJ1-1; 11 bases line up with TRBD1. This receptor was identified in a young woman in good health. In DNA, the CDR3 is TGTGCCAGCAGTGTGTCCCTGGGGGGACAGGGGGGGACTGAAGCTTTCTTT. Translated, it gives CASSVSLGGQGGTEAFF. Full variable domain (missing parts from reference TRBV25-1 and TRBJ1-1): EADIYQTPRYLVIGTGKKITLECSQTMGHDKMYWYQQDPGMELHLIHYSYGVNSTEKGDLSSESTVSRIRTEHFPLTLESARPSHTSQYLCASSVSLGGQGGTEAFFGQGTRLTVV.